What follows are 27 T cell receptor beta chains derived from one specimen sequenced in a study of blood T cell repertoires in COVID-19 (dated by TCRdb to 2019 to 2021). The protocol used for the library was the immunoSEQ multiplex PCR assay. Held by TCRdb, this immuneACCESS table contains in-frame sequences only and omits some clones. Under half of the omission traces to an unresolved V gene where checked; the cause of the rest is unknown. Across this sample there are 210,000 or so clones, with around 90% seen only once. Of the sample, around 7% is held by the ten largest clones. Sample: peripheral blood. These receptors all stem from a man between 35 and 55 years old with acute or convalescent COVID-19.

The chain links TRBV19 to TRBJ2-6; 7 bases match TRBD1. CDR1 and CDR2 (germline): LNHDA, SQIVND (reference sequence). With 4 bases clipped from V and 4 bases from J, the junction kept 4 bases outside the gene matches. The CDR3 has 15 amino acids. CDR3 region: CASSKQGQGANVLTF. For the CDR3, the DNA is TGTGCCAGTAGTAAACAGGGACAGGGGGCCAACGTCCTGACTTTC.

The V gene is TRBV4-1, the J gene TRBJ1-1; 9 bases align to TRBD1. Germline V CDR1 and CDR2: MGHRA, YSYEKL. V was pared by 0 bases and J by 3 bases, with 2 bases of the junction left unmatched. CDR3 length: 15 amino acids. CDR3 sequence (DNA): TGCGCCAGCAGCCAAGATACAGGGGGCTACACTGAAGCTTTCTTT. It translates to CASSQDTGGYTEAFF.

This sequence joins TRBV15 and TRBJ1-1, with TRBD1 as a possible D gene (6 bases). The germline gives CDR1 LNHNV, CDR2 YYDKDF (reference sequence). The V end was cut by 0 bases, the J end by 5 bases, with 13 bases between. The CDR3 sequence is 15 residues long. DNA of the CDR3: TGTGCCACCAGCAGAGATAGGGCCCAGGGGACTGAAGCTTTCTTT. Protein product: CATSRDRAQGTEAFF.

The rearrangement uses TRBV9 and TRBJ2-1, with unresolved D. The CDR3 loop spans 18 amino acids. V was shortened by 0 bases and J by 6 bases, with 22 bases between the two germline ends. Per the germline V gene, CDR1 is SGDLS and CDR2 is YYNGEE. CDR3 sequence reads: CASSVDSMTPLRRNEQFF. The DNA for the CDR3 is TGTGCCAGCAGCGTAGATTCGATGACTCCCTTACGTCGCAATGAGCAGTTCTTC.

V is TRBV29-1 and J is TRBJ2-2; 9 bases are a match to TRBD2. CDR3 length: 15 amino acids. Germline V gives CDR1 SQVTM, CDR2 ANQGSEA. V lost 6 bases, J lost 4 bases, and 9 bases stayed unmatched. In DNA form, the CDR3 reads TGCAGCGTAAATCGCGGGGGGGCAATCACCGGGGAGCTGTTTTTT. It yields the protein CSVNRGGAITGELFF.

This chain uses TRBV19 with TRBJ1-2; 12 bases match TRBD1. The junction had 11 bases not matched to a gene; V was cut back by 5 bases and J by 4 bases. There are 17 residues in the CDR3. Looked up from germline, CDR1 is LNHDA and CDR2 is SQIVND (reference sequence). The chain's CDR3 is CASSGGQGALPFYGYTF. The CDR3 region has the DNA TGTGCCAGTAGTGGGGGACAGGGGGCCTTACCATTCTATGGCTACACCTTC. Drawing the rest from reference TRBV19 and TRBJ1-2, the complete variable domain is DGGITQSPKYLFRKEGQNVTLSCEQNLNHDAMYWYRQDPGQGLRLIYYSQIVNDFQKGDIAEGYSVSREKKESFPLTVTSAQKNPTAFYLCASSGGQGALPFYGYTFGSGTRLTVV.

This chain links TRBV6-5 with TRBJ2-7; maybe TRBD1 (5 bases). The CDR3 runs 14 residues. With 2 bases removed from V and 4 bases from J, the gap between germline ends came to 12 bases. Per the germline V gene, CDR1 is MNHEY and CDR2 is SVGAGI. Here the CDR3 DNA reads TGTGCCAGCAGTTACAGGGCAGGGTTGTACGAGCAGTACTTC. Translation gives CASSYRAGLYEQYF.

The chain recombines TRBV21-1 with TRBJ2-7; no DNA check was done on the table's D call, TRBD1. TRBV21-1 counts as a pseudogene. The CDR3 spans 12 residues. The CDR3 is CASIRQGCEQYF. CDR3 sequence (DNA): TGTGCCAGCATCAGACAGGGCTGCGAGCAGTACTTC.

In nucleotides, the CDR3 is TGTGCCAGCAGTCCGCCGGGACTAGTTGGTGCCGGGGAGCTGTTTTTT. It yields the protein CASSPPGLVGAGELFF. The chain carries TRBV28 and TRBJ2-2, with TRBD2 matching 8 bases. Unmatched junction bases numbered 11, after V lost 5 bases and J lost 6 bases. CDR3 length: 16 amino acids. Germline-derived CDR1 and CDR2 are MDHEN and SYDVKM.

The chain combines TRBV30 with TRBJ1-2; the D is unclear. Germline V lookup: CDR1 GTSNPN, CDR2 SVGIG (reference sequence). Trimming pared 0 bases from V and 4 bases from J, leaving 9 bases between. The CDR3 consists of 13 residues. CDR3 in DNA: TGTGCCTGGAGTGTAGAGTTTCGCTATGGCTACACCTTC. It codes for CAWSVEFRYGYTF.

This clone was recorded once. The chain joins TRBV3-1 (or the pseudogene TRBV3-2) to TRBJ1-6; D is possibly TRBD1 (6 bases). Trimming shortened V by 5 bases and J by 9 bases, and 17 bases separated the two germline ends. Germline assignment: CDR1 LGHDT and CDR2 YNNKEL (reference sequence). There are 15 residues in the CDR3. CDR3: CASSVGQSYASPLHF. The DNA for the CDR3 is TGTGCCAGCAGCGTCGGACAGAGTTACGCTTCACCCCTCCACTTT.

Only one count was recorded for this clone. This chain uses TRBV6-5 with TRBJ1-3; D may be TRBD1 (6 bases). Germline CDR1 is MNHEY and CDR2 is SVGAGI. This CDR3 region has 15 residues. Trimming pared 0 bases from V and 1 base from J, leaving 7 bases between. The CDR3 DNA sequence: TGTGCCAGCAGTTACTCCGGGACATCTGGAAACACCATATATTTT. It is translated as CASSYSGTSGNTIYF.

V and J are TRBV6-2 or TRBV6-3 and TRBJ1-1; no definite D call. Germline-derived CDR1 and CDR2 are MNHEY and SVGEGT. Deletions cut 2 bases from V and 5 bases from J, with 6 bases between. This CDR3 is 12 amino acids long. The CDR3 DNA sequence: TGTGCCAGCAGTTACGCAGGAACTGAAGCTTTCTTT. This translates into CASSYAGTEAFF.

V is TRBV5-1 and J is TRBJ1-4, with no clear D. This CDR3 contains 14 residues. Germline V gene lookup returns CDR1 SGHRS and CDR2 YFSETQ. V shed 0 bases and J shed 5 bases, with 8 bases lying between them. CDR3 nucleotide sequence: TGCGCCAGCAGCTTGGTGGCAGAAAATGAAAAACTGTTTTTT. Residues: CASSLVAENEKLFF.

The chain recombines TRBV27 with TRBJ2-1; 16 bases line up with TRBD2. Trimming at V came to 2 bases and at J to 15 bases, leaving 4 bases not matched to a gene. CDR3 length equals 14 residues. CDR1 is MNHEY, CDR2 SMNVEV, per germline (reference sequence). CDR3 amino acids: CASSLPGLAGGVFF. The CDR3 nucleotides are TGTGCCAGCAGTTTACCGGGACTAGCGGGGGGGGTGTTCTTC.

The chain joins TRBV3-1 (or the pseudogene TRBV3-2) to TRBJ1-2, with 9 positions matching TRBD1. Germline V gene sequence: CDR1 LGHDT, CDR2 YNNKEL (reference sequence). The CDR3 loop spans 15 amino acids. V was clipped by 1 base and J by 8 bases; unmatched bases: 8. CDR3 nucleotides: TGTGCCAGCAGCCAAGTCAGTACAGGGGGCGGGGGCTACACCTTC. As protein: CASSQVSTGGGGYTF.

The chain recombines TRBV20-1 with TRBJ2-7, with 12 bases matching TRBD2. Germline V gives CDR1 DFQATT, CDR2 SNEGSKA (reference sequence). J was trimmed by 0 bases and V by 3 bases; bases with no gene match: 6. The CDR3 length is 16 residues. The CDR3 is CSASPPSGGASYEQYF. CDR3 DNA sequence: TGCAGTGCTAGTCCTCCTAGCGGGGGGGCCTCCTACGAGCAGTACTTC.

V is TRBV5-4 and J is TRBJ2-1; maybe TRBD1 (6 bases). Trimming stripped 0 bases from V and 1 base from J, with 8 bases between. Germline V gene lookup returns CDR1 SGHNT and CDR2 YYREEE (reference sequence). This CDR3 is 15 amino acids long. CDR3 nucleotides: TGTGCCAGCAGCTTGGTGCAGGGGTCCTACAATGAGCAGTTCTTC. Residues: CASSLVQGSYNEQFF.

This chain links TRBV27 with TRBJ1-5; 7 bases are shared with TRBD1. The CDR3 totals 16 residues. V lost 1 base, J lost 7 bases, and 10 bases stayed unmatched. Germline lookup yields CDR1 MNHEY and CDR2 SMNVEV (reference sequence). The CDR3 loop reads CASSLLGTVVWQPQHF. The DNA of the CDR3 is TGTGCCAGCAGTTTATTGGGGACAGTGGTATGGCAGCCCCAGCATTTT.

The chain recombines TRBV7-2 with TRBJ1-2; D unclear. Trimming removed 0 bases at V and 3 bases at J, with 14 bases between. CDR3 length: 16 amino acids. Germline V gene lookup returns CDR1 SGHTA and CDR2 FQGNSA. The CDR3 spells CASSLARAGRHYGYTF. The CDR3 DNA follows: TGTGCCAGCAGCTTAGCGCGGGCAGGTAGACACTATGGCTACACCTTC.

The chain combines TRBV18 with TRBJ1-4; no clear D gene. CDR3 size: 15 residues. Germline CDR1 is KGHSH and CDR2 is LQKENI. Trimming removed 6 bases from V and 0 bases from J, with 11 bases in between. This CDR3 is CASSRSAATNEKLFF. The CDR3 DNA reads TGTGCCAGCTCCCGGAGCGCAGCAACTAATGAAAAACTGTTTTTT.

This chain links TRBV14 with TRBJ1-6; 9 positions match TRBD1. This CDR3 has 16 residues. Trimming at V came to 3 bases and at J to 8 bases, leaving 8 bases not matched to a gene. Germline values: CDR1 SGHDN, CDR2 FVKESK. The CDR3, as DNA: TGTGCCAGCAGCCACCGGACAGGGGTAGGGGATTCACCCCTCCACTTT. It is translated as CASSHRTGVGDSPLHF.

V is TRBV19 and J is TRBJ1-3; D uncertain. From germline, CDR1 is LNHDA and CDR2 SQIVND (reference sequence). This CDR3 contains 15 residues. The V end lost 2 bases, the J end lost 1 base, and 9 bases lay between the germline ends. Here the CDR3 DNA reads TGTGCCAGTAGTATAAGCTCCGGGTCTGGAAACACCATATATTTT. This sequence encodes CASSISSGSGNTIYF.

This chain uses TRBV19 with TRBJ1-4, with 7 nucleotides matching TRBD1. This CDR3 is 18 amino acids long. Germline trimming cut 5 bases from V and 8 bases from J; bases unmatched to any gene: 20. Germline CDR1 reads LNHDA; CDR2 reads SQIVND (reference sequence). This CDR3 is CASSVKPNWGDSLEKLFF. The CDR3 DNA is TGTGCCAGTAGTGTAAAACCAAATTGGGGGGACAGCCTAGAAAAACTGTTTTTT.

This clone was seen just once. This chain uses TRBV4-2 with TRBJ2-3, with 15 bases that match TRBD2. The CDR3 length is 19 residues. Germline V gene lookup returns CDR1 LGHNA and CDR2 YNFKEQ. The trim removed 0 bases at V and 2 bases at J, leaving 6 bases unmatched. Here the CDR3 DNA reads TGTGCCAGCAGCCAAGAGGGGACTAGCGGGGGGCTTAACACAGATACGCAGTATTTT. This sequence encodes CASSQEGTSGGLNTDTQYF.

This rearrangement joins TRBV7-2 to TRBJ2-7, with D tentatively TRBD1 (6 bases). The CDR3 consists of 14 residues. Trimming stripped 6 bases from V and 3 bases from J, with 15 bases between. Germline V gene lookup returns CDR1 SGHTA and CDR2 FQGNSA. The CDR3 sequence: CASRQGGSSYEQYF. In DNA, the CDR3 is TGTGCCAGCAGACAAGGGGGTAGCAGCTACGAGCAGTACTTC.

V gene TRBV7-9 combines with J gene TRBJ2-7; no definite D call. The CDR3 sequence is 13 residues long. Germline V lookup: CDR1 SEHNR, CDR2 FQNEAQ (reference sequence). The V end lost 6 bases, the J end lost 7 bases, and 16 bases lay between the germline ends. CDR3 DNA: TGTGCCAGCAGGCCGCAGGTTTTAAGAGAGCAGTACTTC. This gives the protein CASRPQVLREQYF.